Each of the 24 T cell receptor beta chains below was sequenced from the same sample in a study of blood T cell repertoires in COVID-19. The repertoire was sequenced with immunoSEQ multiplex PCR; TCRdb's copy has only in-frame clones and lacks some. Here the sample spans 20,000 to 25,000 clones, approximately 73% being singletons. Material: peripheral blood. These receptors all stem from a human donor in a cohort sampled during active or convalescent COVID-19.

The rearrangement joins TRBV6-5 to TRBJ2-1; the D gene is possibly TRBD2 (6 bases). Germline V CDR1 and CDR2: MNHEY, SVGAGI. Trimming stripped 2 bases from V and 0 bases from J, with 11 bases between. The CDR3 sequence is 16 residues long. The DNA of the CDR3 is TGTGCCAGCAGTTACACGGGGAGGAGCTCCTACAATGAGCAGTTCTTC. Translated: CASSYTGRSSYNEQFF.

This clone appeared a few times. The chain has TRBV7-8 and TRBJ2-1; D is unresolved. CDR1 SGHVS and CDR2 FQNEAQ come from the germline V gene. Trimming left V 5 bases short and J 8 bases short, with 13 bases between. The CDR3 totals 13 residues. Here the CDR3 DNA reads TGTGCCAGCAGCCTGCAACTAACCGATGAGCAGTTCTTC. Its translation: CASSLQLTDEQFF.

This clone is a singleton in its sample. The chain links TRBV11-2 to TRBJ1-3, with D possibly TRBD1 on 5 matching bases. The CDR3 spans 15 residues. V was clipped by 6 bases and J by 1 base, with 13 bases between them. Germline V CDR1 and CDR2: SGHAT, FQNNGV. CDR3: CASSSKGISGNTIYF. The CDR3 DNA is TGTGCCAGCAGTTCCAAGGGGATTTCTGGAAACACCATATATTTT.

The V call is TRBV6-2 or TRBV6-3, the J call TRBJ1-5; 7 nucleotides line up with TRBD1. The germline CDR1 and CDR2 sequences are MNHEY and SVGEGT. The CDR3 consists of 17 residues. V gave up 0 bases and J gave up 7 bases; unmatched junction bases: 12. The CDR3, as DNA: TGTGCCAGCAGTTACTCGATCGGACACAGGGGACGGCAGCCCCAGCATTTT. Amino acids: CASSYSIGHRGRQPQHF.

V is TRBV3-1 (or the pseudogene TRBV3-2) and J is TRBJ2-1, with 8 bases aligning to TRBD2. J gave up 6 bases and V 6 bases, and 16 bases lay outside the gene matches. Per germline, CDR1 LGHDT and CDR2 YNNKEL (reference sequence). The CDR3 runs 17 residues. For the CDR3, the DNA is TGTGCCAGCAGTCCAGCGGGAGTTATCATTTGGTCCAATGAGCAGTTCTTC. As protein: CASSPAGVIIWSNEQFF.

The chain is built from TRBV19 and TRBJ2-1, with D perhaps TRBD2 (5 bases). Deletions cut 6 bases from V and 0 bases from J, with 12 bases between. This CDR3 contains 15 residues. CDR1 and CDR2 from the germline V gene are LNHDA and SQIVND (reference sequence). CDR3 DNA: TGTGCCAGTAGGGCGGACTTTAGCTCCTACAATGAGCAGTTCTTC. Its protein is CASRADFSSYNEQFF.

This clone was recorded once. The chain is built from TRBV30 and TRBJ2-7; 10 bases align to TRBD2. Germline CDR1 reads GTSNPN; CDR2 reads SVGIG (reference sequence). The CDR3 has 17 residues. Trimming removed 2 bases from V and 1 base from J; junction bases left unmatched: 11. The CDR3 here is CAWSTTRTSGLSYEQYF. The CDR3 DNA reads TGTGCCTGGAGTACCACTAGGACTAGCGGCCTGTCCTACGAGCAGTACTTC.

The CDR3 reads CASSFPLILAGNTIYF. CDR3 nucleotide sequence: TGTGCCAGCAGCTTTCCCCTTATCTTAGCCGGAAACACCATATATTTT. This chain links TRBV7-2 with TRBJ1-3; no clear D gene. Germline CDR1 reads SGHTA; CDR2 reads FQGNSA. The CDR3 contains 16 residues. V lost 3 bases and J 4 bases, leaving 16 bases between the germline ends.

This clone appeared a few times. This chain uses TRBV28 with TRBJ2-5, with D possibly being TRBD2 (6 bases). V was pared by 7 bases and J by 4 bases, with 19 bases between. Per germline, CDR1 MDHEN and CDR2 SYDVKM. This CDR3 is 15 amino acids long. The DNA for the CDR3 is TGTGCCAGCATCGGCGGCGGGACGGGAGCAGAGACCCAGTACTTC. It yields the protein CASIGGGTGAETQYF. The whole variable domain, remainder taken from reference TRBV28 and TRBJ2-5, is DVKVTQSSRYLVKRTGEKVFLECVQDMDHENMFWYRQDPGLGLRLIYFSYDVKMKEKGDIPEGYSVSREKKERFSLILESASTNQTSMYLCASIGGGTGAETQYFGPGTRLLVL.

Here the CDR3 reads CASSSSPTSLLTDTQYF. The CDR3 nucleotides are TGCGCCAGCAGCTCCTCCCCGACTAGCCTCCTCACAGATACGCAGTATTTT. The J gene is TRBJ2-3, the V gene TRBV5-1; TRBD2 aligns across 7 bases. Germline values: CDR1 SGHRS, CDR2 YFSETQ. The length of the CDR3 is 17 residues. V lost 3 bases, J lost 2 bases, and 12 bases stayed unmatched.

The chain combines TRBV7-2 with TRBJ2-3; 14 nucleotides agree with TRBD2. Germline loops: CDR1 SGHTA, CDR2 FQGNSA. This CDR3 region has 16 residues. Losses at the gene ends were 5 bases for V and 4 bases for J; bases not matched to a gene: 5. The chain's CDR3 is CASSARLAGGPDTQYF. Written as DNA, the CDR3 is TGTGCCAGCAGCGCCCGACTAGCGGGAGGGCCAGATACGCAGTATTTT. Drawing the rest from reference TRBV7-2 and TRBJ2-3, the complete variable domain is GAGVSQSPSNKVTEKGKDVELRCDPISGHTALYWYRQSLGQGLEFLIYFQGNSAPDKSGLPSDRFSAERTGGSVSTLTIQRTQQEDSAVYLCASSARLAGGPDTQYFGPGTRLTVL.

CDR3: CASSFVPGDEQFF. The CDR3 nucleotides are TGTGCCAGCAGTTTCGTCCCGGGGGATGAGCAGTTCTTC. The V and J genes are TRBV12-3 or TRBV12-4 and TRBJ2-1, with D perhaps matching TRBD2 (6 bases). CDR3 length: 13 residues. Trimming stripped 3 bases from V and 8 bases from J, with 11 bases between.

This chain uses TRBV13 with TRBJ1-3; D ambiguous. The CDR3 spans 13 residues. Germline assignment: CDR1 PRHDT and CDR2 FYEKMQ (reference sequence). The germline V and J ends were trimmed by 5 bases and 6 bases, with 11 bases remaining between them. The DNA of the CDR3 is TGTGCCAGCAGCCCTAGCCCCGAAAACACCATATATTTT. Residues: CASSPSPENTIYF.

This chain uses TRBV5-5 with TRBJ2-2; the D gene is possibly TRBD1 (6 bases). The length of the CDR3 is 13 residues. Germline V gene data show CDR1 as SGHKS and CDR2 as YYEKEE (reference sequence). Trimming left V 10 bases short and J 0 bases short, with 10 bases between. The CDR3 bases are TGTGCCGGGCGACAGGCGAACACCGGGGAGCTGTTTTTT. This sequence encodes CAGRQANTGELFF.

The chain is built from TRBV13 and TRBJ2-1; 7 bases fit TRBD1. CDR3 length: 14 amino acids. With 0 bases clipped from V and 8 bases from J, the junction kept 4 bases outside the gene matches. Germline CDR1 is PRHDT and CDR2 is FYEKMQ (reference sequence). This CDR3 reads CASSLGGQAYEQFF. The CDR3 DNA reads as TGTGCCAGCAGCTTAGGCGGACAGGCCTATGAGCAGTTCTTC.

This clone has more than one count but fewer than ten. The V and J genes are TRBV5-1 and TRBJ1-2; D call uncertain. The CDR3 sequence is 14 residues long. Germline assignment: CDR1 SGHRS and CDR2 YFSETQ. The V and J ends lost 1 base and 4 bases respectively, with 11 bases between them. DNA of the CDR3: TGCGCCAGCAGCTTGAATCCAGAAACCTATGGCTACACCTTC. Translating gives CASSLNPETYGYTF.

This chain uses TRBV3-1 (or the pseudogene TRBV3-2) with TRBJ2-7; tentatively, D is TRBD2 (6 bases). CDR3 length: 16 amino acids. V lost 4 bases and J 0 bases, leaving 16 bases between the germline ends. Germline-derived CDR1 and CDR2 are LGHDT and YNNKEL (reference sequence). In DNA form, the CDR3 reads TGTGCCAGCAGCCGCAGCTATTGGGGGGACTCCTACGAGCAGTACTTC. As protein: CASSRSYWGDSYEQYF.

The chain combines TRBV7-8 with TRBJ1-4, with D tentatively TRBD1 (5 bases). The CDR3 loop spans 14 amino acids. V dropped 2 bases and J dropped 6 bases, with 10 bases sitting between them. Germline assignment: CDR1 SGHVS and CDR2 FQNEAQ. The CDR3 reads CASSLRRGDEKLFF. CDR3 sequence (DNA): TGTGCCAGCAGCTTAAGGAGGGGTGATGAAAAACTGTTTTTT.

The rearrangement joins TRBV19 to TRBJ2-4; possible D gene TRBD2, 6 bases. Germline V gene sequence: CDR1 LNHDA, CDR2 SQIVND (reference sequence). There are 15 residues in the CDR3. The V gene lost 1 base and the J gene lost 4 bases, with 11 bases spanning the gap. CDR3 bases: TGTGCCAGTAGTATAGTCCTGGGGGGTAAAAACATTCAGTACTTC. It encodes CASSIVLGGKNIQYF.

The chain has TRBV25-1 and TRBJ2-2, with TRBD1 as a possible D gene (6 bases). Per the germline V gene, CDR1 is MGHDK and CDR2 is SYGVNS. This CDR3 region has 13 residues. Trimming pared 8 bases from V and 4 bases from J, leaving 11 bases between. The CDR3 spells CASRKQGTGELFF. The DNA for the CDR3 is TGTGCCAGCCGTAAACAGGGCACCGGGGAGCTGTTTTTT. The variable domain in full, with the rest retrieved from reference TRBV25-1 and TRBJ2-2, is EADIYQTPRYLVIGTGKKITLECSQTMGHDKMYWYQQDPGMELHLIHYSYGVNSTEKGDLSSESTVSRIRTEHFPLTLESARPSHTSQYLCASRKQGTGELFFGEGSRLTVL.

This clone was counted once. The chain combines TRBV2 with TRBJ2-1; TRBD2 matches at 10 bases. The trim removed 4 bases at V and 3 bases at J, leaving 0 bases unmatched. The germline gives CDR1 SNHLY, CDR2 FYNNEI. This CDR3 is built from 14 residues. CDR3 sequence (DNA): TGTGCCAGCAGTGGACTAGCGGGCTACAATGAGCAGTTCTTC. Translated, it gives CASSGLAGYNEQFF.

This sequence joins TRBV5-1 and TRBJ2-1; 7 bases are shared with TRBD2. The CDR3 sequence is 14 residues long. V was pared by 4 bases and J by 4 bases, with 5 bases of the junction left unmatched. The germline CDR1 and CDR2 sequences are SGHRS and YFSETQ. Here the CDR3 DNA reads TGCGCCAGCAGCCGGGGGGTGGTTTACAATGAGCAGTTCTTC. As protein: CASSRGVVYNEQFF. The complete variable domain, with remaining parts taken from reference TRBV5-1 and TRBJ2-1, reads KAGVTQTPRYLIKTRGQQVTLSCSPISGHRSVSWYQQTPGQGLQFLFEYFSETQRNKGNFPGRFSGRQFSNSRSEMNVSTLELGDSALYLCASSRGVVYNEQFFGPGTRLTVL.

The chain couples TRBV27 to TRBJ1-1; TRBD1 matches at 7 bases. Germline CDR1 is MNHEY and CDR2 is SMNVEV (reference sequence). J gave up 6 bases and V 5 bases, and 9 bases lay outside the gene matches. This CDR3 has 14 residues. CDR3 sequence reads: CASSLQGVRPEAFF. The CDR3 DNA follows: TGTGCCAGCAGTCTCCAGGGGGTCCGACCTGAAGCTTTCTTT.

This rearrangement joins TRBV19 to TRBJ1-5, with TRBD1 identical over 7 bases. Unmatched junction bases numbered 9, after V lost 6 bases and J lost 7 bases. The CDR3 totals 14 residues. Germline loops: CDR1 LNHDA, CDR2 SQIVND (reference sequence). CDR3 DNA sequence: TGTGCCAGTAGCCCGACAGGGAAGGGGCAGCCCCAGCATTTT. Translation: CASSPTGKGQPQHF. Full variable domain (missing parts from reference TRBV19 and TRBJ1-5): DGGITQSPKYLFRKEGQNVTLSCEQNLNHDAMYWYRQDPGQGLRLIYYSQIVNDFQKGDIAEGYSVSREKKESFPLTVTSAQKNPTAFYLCASSPTGKGQPQHFGDGTRLSIL.